This T cell receptor beta chain is drawn from a study of cytomegalovirus exposure and HLA in healthy donors. Findings of the study overall: Previously analyzed data showed that most TCR beta V segments were productive at a frequency of about 87% or about 30%. Reported performance of the classifier showed diagnosis of cytomegalovirus status with high specificity and sensitivity. Sequencing likely caused a cluster of highly shared sequence variants.

PCR primers comprised 60 Vbeta and 13 Jbeta primers. Method: immunoSEQ multiplex PCR; TCRdb's copy keeps in-frame clones and lacks some. The sample lists approximately 73,000 clones, over 70% seen once, with about an eighth in the top ten. Concerning this clone itself: Its antigen is not known.

The trim removed 4 bases at V and 5 bases at J, leaving 6 bases unmatched. This CDR3 has 15 amino acids. Germline V CDR1 and CDR2: SGHRS, YFSETQ. This chain joins TRBV5-1 and TRBJ1-4; 9 bases agree with TRBD1. Specimen: PBMCs. The clonotype originates from a man between 65 and 85 years old in good health and CMV-seronegative. In DNA, the CDR3 is TGCGCCAGCAGCGTATGGACAGGGGAGAATGAAAAACTGTTTTTT. Translated: CASSVWTGENEKLFF.